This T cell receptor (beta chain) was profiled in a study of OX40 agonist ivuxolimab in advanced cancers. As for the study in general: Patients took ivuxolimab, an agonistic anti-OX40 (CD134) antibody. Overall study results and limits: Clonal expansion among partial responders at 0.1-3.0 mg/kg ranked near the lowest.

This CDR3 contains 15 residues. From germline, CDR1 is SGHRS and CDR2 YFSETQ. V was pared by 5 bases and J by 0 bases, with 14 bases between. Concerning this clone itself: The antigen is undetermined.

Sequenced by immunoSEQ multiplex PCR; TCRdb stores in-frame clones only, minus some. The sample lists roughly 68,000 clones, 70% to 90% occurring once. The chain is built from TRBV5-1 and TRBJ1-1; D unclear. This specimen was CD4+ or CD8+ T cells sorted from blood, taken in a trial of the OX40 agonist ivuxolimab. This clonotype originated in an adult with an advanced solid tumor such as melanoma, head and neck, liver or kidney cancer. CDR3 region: CASSFGRAVNTEAFF. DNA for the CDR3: TGCGCCAGCAGTTTCGGCAGAGCAGTGAACACTGAAGCTTTCTTT.